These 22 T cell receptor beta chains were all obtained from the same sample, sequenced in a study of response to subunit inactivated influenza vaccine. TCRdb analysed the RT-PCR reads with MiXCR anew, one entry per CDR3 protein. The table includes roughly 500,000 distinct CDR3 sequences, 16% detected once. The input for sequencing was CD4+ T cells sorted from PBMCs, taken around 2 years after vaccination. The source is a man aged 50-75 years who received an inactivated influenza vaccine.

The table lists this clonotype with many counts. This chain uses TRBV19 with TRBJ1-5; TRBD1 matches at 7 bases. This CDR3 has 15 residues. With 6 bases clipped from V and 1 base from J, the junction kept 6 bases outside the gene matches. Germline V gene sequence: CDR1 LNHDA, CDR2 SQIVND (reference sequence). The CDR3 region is CASRSTGQSNQPQHF. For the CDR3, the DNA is TGTGCCAGTAGATCGACAGGGCAGAGCAATCAGCCCCAGCATTTT.

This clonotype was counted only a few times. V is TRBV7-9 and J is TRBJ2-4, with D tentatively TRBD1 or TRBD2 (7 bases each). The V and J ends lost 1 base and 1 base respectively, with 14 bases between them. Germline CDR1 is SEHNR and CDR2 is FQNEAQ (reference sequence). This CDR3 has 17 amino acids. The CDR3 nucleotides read TGTGCCAGCAGCTTAGGGGCAGGGGGGGGTGCCAAAAACATTCAGTACTTC. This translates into CASSLGAGGGAKNIQYF.

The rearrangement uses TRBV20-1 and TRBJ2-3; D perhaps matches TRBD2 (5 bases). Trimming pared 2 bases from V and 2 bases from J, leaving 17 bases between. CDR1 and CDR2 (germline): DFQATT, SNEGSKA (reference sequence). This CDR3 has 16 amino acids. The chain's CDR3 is CSARTRTLTYTDTQYF. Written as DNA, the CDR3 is TGCAGTGCTAGAACTCGGACTCTAACCTACACAGATACGCAGTATTTT.

DNA for the CDR3: TGTGCCAGCAGTTGGCGGTGGGGCACAGATACGCAGTATTTT. It is translated as CASSWRWGTDTQYF. This chain uses TRBV6-2 or TRBV6-3 with TRBJ2-3; D unresolved. The CDR3 sequence is 14 residues long. Germline assignment: CDR1 MNHEY and CDR2 SVGEGT. Between the trimmed V and J ends, which lost 4 bases and 1 base, there was a span of 9 bases.

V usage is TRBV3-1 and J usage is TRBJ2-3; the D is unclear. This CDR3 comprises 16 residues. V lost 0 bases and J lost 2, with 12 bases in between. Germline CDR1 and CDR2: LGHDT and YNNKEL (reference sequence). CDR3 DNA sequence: TGTGCCAGCAGCCAAGATCTACTACCCCCCACAGATACGCAGTATTTT. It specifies CASSQDLLPPTDTQYF.

CDR3 region: CSARDSGGAPHTQYF. CDR3 bases: TGCAGTGCTAGAGATTCCGGGGGGGCCCCCCATACGCAGTATTTT. The chain uses TRBV20-1 and TRBJ2-3; 8 positions match TRBD2. The CDR3 spans 15 residues. The ends lost 0 bases at V and 7 bases at J; junction bases unmatched: 9. Looked up from germline, CDR1 is DFQATT and CDR2 is SNEGSKA (reference sequence).

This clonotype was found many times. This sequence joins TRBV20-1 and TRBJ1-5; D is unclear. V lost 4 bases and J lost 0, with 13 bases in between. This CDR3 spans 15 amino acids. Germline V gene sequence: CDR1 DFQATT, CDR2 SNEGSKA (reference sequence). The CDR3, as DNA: TGCAGTGCTAACTCGGACGATTATAGCAATCAGCCCCAGCATTTT. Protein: CSANSDDYSNQPQHF.

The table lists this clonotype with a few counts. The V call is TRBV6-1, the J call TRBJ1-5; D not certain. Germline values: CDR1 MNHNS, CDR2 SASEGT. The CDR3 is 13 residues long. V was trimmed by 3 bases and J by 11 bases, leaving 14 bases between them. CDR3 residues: CASSDATKGTQHF. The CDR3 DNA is TGTGCCAGCAGTGATGCAACTAAAGGAACCCAGCATTTT.

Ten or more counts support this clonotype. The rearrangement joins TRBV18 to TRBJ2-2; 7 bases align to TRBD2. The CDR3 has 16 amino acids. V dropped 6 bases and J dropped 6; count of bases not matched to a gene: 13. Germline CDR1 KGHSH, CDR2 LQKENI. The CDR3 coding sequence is TGTGCCAGCTCCCGTTCTAGCGGAGCCACGTCCGGGGAGCTGTTTTTT. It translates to CASSRSSGATSGELFF.

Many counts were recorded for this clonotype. Here the CDR3 DNA reads TGTGCCATCAGTGAGAGAACCACCAATGAGCAGTTCTTC. Its protein is CAISERTTNEQFF. The rearrangement links TRBV10-3 to TRBJ2-1; unclear D gene. The CDR3 consists of 13 residues. V lost 2 bases, J lost 6 bases, and 8 bases lay in between. Per germline, CDR1 ENHRY and CDR2 SYGVKD.

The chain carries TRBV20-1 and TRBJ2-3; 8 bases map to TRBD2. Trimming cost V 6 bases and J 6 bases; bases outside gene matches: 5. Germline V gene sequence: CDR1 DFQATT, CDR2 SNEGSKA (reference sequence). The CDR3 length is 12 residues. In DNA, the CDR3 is TGCAGTGCCCGCGGGGGGTGGGATACGCAGTATTTT. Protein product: CSARGGWDTQYF.

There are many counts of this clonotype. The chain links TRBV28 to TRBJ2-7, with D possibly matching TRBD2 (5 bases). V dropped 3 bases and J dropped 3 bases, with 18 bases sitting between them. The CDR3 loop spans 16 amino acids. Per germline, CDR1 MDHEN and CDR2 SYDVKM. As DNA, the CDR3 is TGTGCCAGCAGTTTCGCCTCCAGCGGTGTGATCTACGAGCAGTACTTC. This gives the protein CASSFASSGVIYEQYF.

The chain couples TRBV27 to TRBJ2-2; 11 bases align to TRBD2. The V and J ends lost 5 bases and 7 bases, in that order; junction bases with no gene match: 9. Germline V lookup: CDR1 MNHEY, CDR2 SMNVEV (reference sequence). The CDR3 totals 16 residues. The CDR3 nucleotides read TGTGCCAGCAGTAGAATAGCGGGAGGGTCGAGCGGGGAGCTGTTTTTT. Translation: CASSRIAGGSSGELFF.

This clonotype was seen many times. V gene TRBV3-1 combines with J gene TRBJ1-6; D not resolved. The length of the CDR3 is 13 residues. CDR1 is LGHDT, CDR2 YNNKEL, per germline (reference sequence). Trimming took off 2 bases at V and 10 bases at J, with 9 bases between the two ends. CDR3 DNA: TGTGCCAGCAGCCAACGGTTTGCCTCACCCCTCCACTTT. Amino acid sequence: CASSQRFASPLHF. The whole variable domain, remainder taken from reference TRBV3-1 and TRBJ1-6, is DTAVSQTPKYLVTQMGNDKSIKCEQNLGHDTMYWYKQDSKKFLKIMFSYNNKELIINETVPNRFSPKSPDKAHLNLHINSLELGDSAVYFCASSQRFASPLHFGNGTRLTVT.

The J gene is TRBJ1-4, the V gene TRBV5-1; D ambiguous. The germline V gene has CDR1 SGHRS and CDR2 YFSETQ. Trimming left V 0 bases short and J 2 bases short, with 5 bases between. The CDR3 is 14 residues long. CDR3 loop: CASSLVNTNEKLFF. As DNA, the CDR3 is TGCGCCAGCAGCTTGGTGAATACTAATGAAAAACTGTTTTTT. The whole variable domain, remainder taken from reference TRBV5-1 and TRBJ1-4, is KAGVTQTPRYLIKTRGQQVTLSCSPISGHRSVSWYQQTPGQGLQFLFEYFSETQRNKGNFPGRFSGRQFSNSRSEMNVSTLELGDSALYLCASSLVNTNEKLFFGSGTQLSVL.

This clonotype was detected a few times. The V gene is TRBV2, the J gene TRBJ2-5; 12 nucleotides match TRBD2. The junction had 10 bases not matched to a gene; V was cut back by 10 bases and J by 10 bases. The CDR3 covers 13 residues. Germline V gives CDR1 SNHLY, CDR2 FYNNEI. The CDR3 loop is CATRLAGVRVQYF. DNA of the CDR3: TGTGCCACCCGACTAGCGGGGGTACGTGTCCAGTACTTC.

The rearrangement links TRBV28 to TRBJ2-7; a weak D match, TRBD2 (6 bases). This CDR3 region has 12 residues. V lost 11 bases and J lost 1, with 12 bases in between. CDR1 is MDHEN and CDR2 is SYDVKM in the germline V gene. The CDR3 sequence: CAAGQISYEQYF. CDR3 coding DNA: TGTGCCGCGGGGCAGATATCCTACGAGCAGTACTTC.

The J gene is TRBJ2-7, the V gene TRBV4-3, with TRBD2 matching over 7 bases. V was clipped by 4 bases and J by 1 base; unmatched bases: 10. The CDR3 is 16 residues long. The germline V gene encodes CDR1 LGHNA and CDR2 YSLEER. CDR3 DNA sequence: TGCGCCAGCAGCCGCACCACGGGACTATCATCCTACGAGCAGTACTTC. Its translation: CASSRTTGLSSYEQYF.

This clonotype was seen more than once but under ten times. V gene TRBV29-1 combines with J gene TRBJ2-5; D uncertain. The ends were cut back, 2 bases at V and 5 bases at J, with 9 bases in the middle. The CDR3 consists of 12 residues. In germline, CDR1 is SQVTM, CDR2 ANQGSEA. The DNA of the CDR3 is TGCAGCGTTGAATCAGGTGGGGAGACCCAGTACTTC. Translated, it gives CSVESGGETQYF.

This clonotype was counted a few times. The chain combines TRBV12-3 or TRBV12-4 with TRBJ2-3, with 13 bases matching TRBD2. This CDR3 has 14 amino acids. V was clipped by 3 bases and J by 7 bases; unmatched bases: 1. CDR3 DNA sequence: TGTGCCAGCAGTTTGGGACTAGCGGGGAATACGCAGTATTTT. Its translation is CASSLGLAGNTQYF.

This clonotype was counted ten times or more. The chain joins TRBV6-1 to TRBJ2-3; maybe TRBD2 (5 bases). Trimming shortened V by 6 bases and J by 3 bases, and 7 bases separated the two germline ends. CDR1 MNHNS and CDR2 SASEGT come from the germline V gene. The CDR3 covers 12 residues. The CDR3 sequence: CASSEGTDTQYF. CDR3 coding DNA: TGTGCCAGCAGCGAGGGTACAGATACGCAGTATTTT.

CDR3 nucleotide sequence: TGTGCCAGCAGTTACTCGTGGCGGGGCAACCAAGAGACCCAGTACTTC. As protein: CASSYSWRGNQETQYF. The chain has TRBV6-2 or TRBV6-3 and TRBJ2-5; maybe TRBD2 (6 bases). The CDR3 covers 16 residues. CDR1 is MNHEY, CDR2 SVGEGT, per germline. V lost 0 bases and J 0 bases, leaving 11 bases between the germline ends.